Presented here are 8 T cell receptor beta chains from one specimen sequenced in a study of CD8 T cells in ankylosing spondylitis. Each CDR3 protein is one row after TCRdb ran MiXCR on the 5' RACE reads. The sample yields roughly 150,000 distinct CDR3 sequences, approximately 7.4% seen once. Specimen: blood, either unsorted or a sorted T cell fraction (not recorded which). These receptor sequences come from a female donor with ankylosing spondylitis or in good health (not recorded which).

This clonotype was seen at least ten times. V gene TRBV12-3 or TRBV12-4 combines with J gene TRBJ1-2, with 8 bases fitting TRBD1. The CDR3 runs to 14 residues. The V gene end was trimmed by 6 bases and the J gene end by 4 bases; junction bases not matched to a gene: 7. The CDR3: CASRSQGAGYGYTF. CDR3 nucleotides: TGTGCCAGCAGGTCTCAGGGGGCGGGCTATGGCTACACCTTC.

This clonotype was found many times. V usage is TRBV4-2 and J usage is TRBJ2-1; TRBD1 aligns across 7 bases. There are 14 residues in the CDR3. Trimming took 2 bases from V and 5 from J; bases not matched to a gene: 3. Germline CDR1 and CDR2: LGHNA and YNFKEQ. As DNA, the CDR3 is TGTGCCAGCAGCCAACAGACAGGGAACAATGAGCAGTTCTTC. Translated, it gives CASSQQTGNNEQFF.

The chain recombines TRBV3-1 with TRBJ1-3, with a possible D match to TRBD1 (5 bases). The CDR3 has 15 amino acids. Germline CDR1 reads LGHDT; CDR2 reads YNNKEL (reference sequence). Trimming stripped 1 base from V and 2 bases from J, with 9 bases between. CDR3 sequence: CASSQAPGPGNTIYF. Here the CDR3 DNA reads TGTGCCAGCAGCCAAGCCCCAGGGCCTGGAAACACCATATATTTT.

This clonotype was seen at least ten times. This chain uses TRBV11-2 with TRBJ1-3; D is undetermined. The ends were cut back, 0 bases at V and 0 bases at J, with 9 bases in the middle. CDR1 is SGHAT, CDR2 FQNNGV, per germline. This CDR3 contains 16 residues. CDR3 nucleotide sequence: TGTGCCAGCAGCTTAGACGGGGAGCTCTCTGGAAACACCATATATTTT. It codes for CASSLDGELSGNTIYF. Drawing the rest from reference TRBV11-2 and TRBJ1-3, the complete variable domain is EAGVAQSPRYKIIEKRQSVAFWCNPISGHATLYWYQQILGQGPKLLIQFQNNGVVDDSQLPKDRFSAERLKGVDSTLKIQPAKLEDSAVYLCASSLDGELSGNTIYFGEGSWLTVV.

The V and J genes are TRBV29-1 and TRBJ2-3; no reliable D call. The CDR3 covers 12 residues. Trimming removed 3 bases from V and 6 bases from J, with 10 bases in between. The germline gives CDR1 SQVTM, CDR2 ANQGSEA. The CDR3 region is CSVDFQSDTQYF. In DNA, the CDR3 is TGCAGCGTTGATTTCCAGTCGGATACGCAGTATTTT.

The sample holds many counts of this clonotype. The chain has TRBV5-1 and TRBJ1-2; D is unresolved. The CDR3 is made up of 15 amino acids. The ends were cut back, 0 bases at V and 0 bases at J, with 9 bases in the middle. CDR1 is SGHRS and CDR2 is YFSETQ in the germline V gene. The CDR3, as DNA: TGCGCCAGCAGCTTGGAAGCCAGCTCTAACTATGGCTACACCTTC. This sequence encodes CASSLEASSNYGYTF.

Ten or more counts support this clonotype. The rearrangement uses TRBV3-1 and TRBJ1-4, with a possible D match to TRBD1 (6 bases). The CDR3 is 18 amino acids. The V end was cut by 0 bases, the J end by 4 bases, with 18 bases between. Germline V lookup: CDR1 LGHDT, CDR2 YNNKEL (reference sequence). CDR3 nucleotides: TGTGCCAGCAGCCAAGAACCCACTTTCGGACAGATTAATGAAAAACTGTTTTTT. Translated, it gives CASSQEPTFGQINEKLFF.

This clonotype appeared many times. This sequence joins TRBV11-2 and TRBJ2-5; maybe TRBD2 (6 bases). CDR3 length equals 17 residues. Trimming removed 1 base at V and 0 bases at J, with 15 bases between. Germline V gene lookup returns CDR1 SGHAT and CDR2 FQNNGV. The CDR3 protein is CASSLGRVGGNQETQYF. DNA for the CDR3: TGTGCCAGCAGCTTAGGCAGAGTGGGGGGTAACCAAGAGACCCAGTACTTC. The full variable domain, in which reference TRBV11-2 and TRBJ2-5 provide the parts outside the CDR3, is EAGVAQSPRYKIIEKRQSVAFWCNPISGHATLYWYQQILGQGPKLLIQFQNNGVVDDSQLPKDRFSAERLKGVDSTLKIQPAKLEDSAVYLCASSLGRVGGNQETQYFGPGTRLLVL.